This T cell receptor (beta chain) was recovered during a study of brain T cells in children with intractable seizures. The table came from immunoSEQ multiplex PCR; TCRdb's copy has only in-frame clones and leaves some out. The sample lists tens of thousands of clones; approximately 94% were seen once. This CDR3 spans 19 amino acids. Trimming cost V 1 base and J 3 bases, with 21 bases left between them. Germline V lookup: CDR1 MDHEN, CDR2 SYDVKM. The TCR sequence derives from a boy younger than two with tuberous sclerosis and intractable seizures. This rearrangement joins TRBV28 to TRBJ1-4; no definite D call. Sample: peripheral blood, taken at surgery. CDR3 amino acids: CASSLSGRLGESSNEKLFF. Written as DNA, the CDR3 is TGTGCCAGCAGTTTATCAGGCAGGCTTGGAGAGAGTTCTAATGAAAAACTGTTTTTT.